This T cell receptor beta chain originates from a study of T cell repertoires in ileal Crohn's disease. Across the whole study: At surgery, 35% of patients smoked, with median disease duration approximately 8 years.

TCRdb's table, derived via immunoSEQ multiplex PCR, lists solely in-frame clones and lacks some. The sample lists roughly 14,000 clones; over 65% were seen once. The study, taken as a whole, reports: Clonal expansions were more frequent in active smokers than non-smokers at surgery.

Comment on this clone: What it binds is not known.

J gave up 7 bases and V 3 bases, and 7 bases lay outside the gene matches. The germline V gene has CDR1 SGDLS and CDR2 YYNGEE. This CDR3 contains 14 residues. This clonotype originated in an adult with Crohn's disease. Sample: ileal tissue. J is TRBJ2-1 and V is TRBV9, with TRBD1 matching 7 bases. CDR3 DNA: TGTGCCAGCAGCGCCCGAGGGACAGCTAATGAGCAGTTCTTC. Translating it yields CASSARGTANEQFF.